This T cell receptor beta chain was identified during a study of shared clonotypes between healthy human individuals. Overall study results and limits: Donor clonotype sharing was expected to depend on sequencing depth. Non-shared clonotypes showed lower generation probabilities than clonotypes common to all four donors.

Terminally differentiated effector memory CD45RA+ cells were excluded from the naive CD8 cells, which were CD45RO-negative and positively selected for CCR7. V lost 0 bases and J 2 bases, leaving 14 bases between the germline ends. The CDR3 runs to 16 residues. Germline V gene sequence: CDR1 MGHRA, CDR2 YSYEKL. Turning to this clone: Its matching antigen is unknown.

Each subset's genomic DNA was shared equally among a number of immunoSEQ plates. TCRdb's table, derived via immunoSEQ multiplex PCR, lists solely in-frame clones and lacks some. The data contain around 2.1 million clones, about 92% of them singletons. This TCR came from a man aged 18 to 29 in good health. Some clones in this sample may be carry-over from other donors' samples. Sequenced: naive CD8+ T cells from PBMCs. This rearrangement joins TRBV4-1 to TRBJ2-7; a possible D gene is TRBD1 (5 bases). The chain's CDR3 is CASSQDGSGWPYEQYF. For the CDR3, the DNA is TGCGCCAGCAGCCAAGATGGGTCAGGGTGGCCCTACGAGCAGTACTTC.